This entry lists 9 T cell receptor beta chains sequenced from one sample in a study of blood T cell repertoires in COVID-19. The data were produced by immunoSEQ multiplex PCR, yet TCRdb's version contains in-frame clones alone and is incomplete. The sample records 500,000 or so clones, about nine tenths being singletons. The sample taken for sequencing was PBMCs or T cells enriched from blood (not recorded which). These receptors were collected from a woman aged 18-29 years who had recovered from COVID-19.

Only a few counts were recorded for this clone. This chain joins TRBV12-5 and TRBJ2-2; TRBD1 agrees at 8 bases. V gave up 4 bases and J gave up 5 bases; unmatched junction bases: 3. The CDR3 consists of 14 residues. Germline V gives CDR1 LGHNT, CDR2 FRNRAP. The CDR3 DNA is TGTGCTAGTGGTTCGGACAGGGTTACCGGGGAGCTGTTTTTT. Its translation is CASGSDRVTGELFF.

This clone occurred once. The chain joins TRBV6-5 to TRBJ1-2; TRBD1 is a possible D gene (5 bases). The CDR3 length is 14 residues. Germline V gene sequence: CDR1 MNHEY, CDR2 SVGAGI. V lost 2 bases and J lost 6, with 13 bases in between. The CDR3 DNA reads TGTGCCAGCAGTTACAGCCCGGGGGGGGATGGCTACACCTTC. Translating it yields CASSYSPGGDGYTF.

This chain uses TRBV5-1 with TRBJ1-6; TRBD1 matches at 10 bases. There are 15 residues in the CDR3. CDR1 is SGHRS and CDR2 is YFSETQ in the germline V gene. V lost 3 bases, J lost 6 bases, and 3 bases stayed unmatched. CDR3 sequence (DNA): TGCGCCAGCAGCTACGGGACAGGGGCTAATTCACCCCTCCACTTT. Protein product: CASSYGTGANSPLHF.

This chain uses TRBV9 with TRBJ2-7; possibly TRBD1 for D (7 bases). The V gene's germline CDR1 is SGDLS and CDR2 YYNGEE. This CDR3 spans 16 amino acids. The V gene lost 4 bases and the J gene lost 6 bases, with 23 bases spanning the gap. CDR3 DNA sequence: TGTGCCAGCAGCCCCTCAGGGGGGCCGAGTCTTTCCGAGCAGTACTTC. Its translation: CASSPSGGPSLSEQYF.

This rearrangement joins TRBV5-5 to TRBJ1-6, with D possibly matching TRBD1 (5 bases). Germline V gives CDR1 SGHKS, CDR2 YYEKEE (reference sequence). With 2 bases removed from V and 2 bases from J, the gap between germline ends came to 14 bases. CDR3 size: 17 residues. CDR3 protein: CASSFLQVIAYNSPLHF. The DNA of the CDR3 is TGTGCCAGCAGCTTCCTACAGGTGATAGCCTATAATTCACCCCTCCACTTT.

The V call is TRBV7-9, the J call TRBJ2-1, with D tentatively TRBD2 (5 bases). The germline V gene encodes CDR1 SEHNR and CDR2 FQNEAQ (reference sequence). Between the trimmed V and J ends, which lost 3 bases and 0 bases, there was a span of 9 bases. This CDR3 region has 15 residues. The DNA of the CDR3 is TGTGCCAGCAGCTTGGCGGGCAGCTCCTACAATGAGCAGTTCTTC. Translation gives CASSLAGSSYNEQFF.

The DNA for the CDR3 is TGCGCCAGCAGCTTGGGACGGGGGACTCACTACGAGCAGTACTTC. Protein: CASSLGRGTHYEQYF. The chain couples TRBV5-1 to TRBJ2-7; D may be TRBD2 (6 bases). The V and J ends lost 0 bases and 3 bases respectively, with 13 bases between them. The CDR3 contains 15 residues. Germline CDR1 SGHRS, CDR2 YFSETQ.

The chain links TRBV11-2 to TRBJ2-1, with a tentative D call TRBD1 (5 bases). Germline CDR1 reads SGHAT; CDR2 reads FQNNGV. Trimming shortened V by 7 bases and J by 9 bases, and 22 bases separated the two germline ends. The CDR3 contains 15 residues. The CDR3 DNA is TGTGCCAGCACCACAGACCCCCCTGATAGGGGTGAGCAGTTCTTC. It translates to CASTTDPPDRGEQFF.

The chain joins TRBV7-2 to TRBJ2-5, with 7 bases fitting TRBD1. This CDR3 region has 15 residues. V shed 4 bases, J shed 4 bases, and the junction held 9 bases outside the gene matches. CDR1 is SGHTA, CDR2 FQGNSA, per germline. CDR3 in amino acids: CASSSPSTGTETQYF. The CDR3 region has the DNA TGTGCCAGCAGCTCCCCCTCGACAGGGACAGAGACCCAGTACTTC.